Here is one T cell receptor (beta chain) with its context. Trimming left V 0 bases short and J 3 bases short, with 8 bases between. This CDR3 has 15 amino acids. CDR1 SNHLY and CDR2 FYNNEI come from the germline V gene. This entry comes from a study of OX40 agonist ivuxolimab in advanced cancers. Using immunoSEQ multiplex PCR, the repertoire was profiled, and TCRdb retains in-frame clones only, with some absent. This sample has fewer than 30,000 clones, with roughly 77% found just once. Sequencing was performed on CD4+ or CD8+ T cells sorted from blood, taken in a trial of the OX40 agonist ivuxolimab. The source is an adult with an advanced solid tumor such as melanoma, head and neck, liver or kidney cancer. The chain is built from TRBV2 and TRBJ2-2; D unclear. Written as DNA, the CDR3 is TGTGCCAGCAGTGAAGCGCAACCTCACACCGGGGAGCTGTTTTTT. It encodes CASSEAQPHTGELFF.